This note documents a single T cell receptor (beta chain) sequence. Antigen unknown. V lost 2 bases, J lost 3 bases, and 6 bases stayed unmatched. Germline-derived CDR1 and CDR2 are SEHNR and FQNEAQ (reference sequence). The CDR3 totals 16 residues. The data were taken from a study of T-cell reconstitution after alpha-beta-depleted transplantation in children. Study-level findings and limits: The origin of high day-60 TCRbeta diversity in some patients lay in surviving recipient T cells and thymic progenitors. By one year post-transplant, T-cell counts and diversity largely arose from T cells that were newly produced. Alpha-beta T cells about two months after transplant reportedly derived from several hundred expanded graft clones.

Preparing the TCRbeta library involved the use of unique molecular identifiers. TCRdb fed the PCR reads into MiXCR, producing one record per CDR3 protein. The data show about 980,000 distinct CDR3 sequences, about 29% seen once. The starting material was PBMCs, mostly from graft donor cells, obtained 360 days after TCRalphabeta/CD19-depleted stem cell transplant. This sequence joins TRBV7-9 and TRBJ1-5, with 8 bases aligning to TRBD1. The receptor was isolated from a boy under three years old who had a stem cell transplant for SCID, so the T cells may come from the graft donor. The DNA of the CDR3 is TGTGCCAGCAGCTTAAATTCGGGACAGGTCAATCAGCCCCAGCATTTT. It is translated as CASSLNSGQVNQPQHF. The full variable domain, rest sourced from reference TRBV7-9 and TRBJ1-5, is DTGVSQNPRHKITKRGQNVTFRCDPISEHNRLYWYRQTLGQGPEFLTYFQNEAQLEKSRLLSDRFSAERPKGSFSTLEIQRTEQGDSAMYLCASSLNSGQVNQPQHFGDGTRLSIL.